This T cell receptor (beta chain) appears in the sequencing data of a study of blood T cell repertoires in COVID-19. Study details: Whether acute or convalescent, the COVID-19 samples came from the United States, Italy and Spain.

As originally analysed: Cell counts per sample came from amplifying reference gene primers. Clones were read by immunoSEQ multiplex PCR, and TCRdb kept only the in-frame ones, dropping some. That table furnishes V, J and clone size, whereas the DNA furnished D and trimming. The sample carries 130,000 to 150,000 clones, about 85% recorded once. This CDR3 has 16 residues. Deletions cut 0 bases from V and 2 bases from J, with 13 bases between. Germline CDR1 SGHRS, CDR2 YFSETQ. Sequenced input: peripheral blood. This TCR was sampled from a human donor with acute or convalescent COVID-19. The donor label of this sample is uncertain. The chain recombines TRBV5-1 with TRBJ2-3; tentative D call: TRBD1 (5 bases). CDR3 region: CASSLDDSYLTDTQYF. In DNA form, the CDR3 reads TGCGCCAGCAGCTTGGATGACAGCTACCTCACAGATACGCAGTATTTT.